This T cell receptor beta chain was captured in a study of T cell repertoires in cytomegalovirus infection. Overall study results and limits: HLA-C-restricted CMV-specific TCR beta clonotypes were dominant in the ex vivo response.

This clonotype showed up just a few times. Its antigen remains unidentified. Each CDR3 protein gets one entry after TCRdb re-called the reads with MiXCR. The repertoire holds around 530,000 distinct CDR3 sequences, with 26% as singletons. The CDR3 has 14 residues. V lost 3 bases to trimming and J lost 6 bases; unmatched junction nucleotides: 9. Germline CDR1 SGHDT, CDR2 YYEEEE. Sequencing was done on a sample of PBMCs. The genes are TRBV5-6 and TRBJ2-7; 7 bases map to TRBD1. This clonotype originated in a human donor in good health (CMV status not recorded). Some clones in this sample may be carry-over from other donors' samples. The DNA for the CDR3 is TGTGCCAGCAGCTCACCGGGACAGCCTCGCGAGCAGTACGTC. Translation gives CASSSPGQPREQYV.